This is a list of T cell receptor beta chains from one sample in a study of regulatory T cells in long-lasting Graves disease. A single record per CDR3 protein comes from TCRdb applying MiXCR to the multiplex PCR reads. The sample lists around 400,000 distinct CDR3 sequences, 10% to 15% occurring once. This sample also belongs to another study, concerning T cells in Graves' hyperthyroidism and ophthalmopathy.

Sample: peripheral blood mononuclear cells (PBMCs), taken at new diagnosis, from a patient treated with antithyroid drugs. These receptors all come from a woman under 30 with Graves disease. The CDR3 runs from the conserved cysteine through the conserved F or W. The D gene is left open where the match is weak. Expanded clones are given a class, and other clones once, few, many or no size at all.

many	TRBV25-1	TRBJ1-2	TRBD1	TGTGCCAGCTCGGACACGACGGGACAGTTCTATGGCTACACCTTC	CASSDTTGQFYGYTF
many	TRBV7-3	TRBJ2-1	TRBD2	TGTGCCAGCAGCGAACTAGCGGACAATGAGCAGTTCTTC	CASSELADNEQFF
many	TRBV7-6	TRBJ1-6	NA	TGTGCCAGCAGCTTAGTCGTTGGGCCTATGGGAGAAAACCATTCACCCCTCCACTTT	CASSLVVGPMGENHSPLHF
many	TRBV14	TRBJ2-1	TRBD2	TGTGCCAGCAGCCCACCGGGACTAGCTTTCAGGGAGCAGTTCTTC	CASSPPGLAFREQFF
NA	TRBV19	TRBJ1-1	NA	TGTGCCAGCTACCTGGGGGGAGGCACTGAAGCTTTCTTT	CASYLGGGTEAFF
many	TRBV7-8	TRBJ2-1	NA	TGTGCCAGCAGTCCCGCGGGCAATGAGCAGTTCTTC	CASSPAGNEQFF
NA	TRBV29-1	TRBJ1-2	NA	TGCAGCGTTGACGACTATAATTCTAATGGCTACACCTTC	CSVDDYNSNGYTF
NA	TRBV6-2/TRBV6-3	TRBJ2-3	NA	TGTGCCAGCAGTTCCACCGGCGGCGGGGGCAGCACAGATACGCAGTATTTT	CASSSTGGGGSTDTQYF
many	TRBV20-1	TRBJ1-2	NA	TGCAGTGCTCCCACCCAGGGTTCTAACTATGGCTACACCTTC	CSAPTQGSNYGYTF
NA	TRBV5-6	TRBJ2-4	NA	TGTGCCAGCAGCGCCTACAGGGAGTTAAACATTCAGTACTTC	CASSAYRELNIQYF
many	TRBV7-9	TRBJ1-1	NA	TGTGCCAGCAGCTTAACCGATATGTTTGGATCGGAGAGAGAGAACACTGAAGCTTTCTTT	CASSLTDMFGSERENTEAFF
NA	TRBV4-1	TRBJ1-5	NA	TGCGCCAGCAGCCCCTCGGGGGCTGGAAATCAGCCCCAGCATTTT	CASSPSGAGNQPQHF
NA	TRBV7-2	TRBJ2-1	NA	TGTGCCACTGTGTGGGTTTCTACCTACAATGAGCAGTTCTTC	CATVWVSTYNEQFF
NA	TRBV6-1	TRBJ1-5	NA	TGTGCCAGCAGTGAAAGGGTCGGACAAAATCAGCCCCAGCATTTT	CASSERVGQNQPQHF
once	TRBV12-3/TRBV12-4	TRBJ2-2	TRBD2	TGTGCCAGCAGTTTAGAGCTAGCGGGGGCCCTGGGGACCGGGGAGCTGTTTTTT	CASSLELAGALGTGELFF
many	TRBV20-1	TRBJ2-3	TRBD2	TGCAGTGCCACACTAGCGGGGTTTGGCACAGATACGCAGTATTTT	CSATLAGFGTDTQYF
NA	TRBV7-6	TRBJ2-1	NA	TGTGCCAGCAGCTTACTGTCGGATGAGCAGTTCTTC	CASSLLSDEQFF
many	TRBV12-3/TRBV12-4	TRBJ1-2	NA	TGTGCCAGCAGTGCCCCCGGGAGACTAGAAGGCTACACCTTC	CASSAPGRLEGYTF
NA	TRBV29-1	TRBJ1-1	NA	TGCAGCGCCCCTGGGGGAGGTTCGAACACTGAAGCTTTCTTT	CSAPGGGSNTEAFF
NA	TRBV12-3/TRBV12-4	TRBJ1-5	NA	TGTGCCAGCAGACTCGAAAGCAATCAGCCCCAGCATTTT	CASRLESNQPQHF
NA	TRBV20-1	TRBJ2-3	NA	TGCAGTGCTAGAGTCGGATCAGATACGCAGTATTTT	CSARVGSDTQYF
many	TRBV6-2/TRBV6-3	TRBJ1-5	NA	TGTGCCAGCAGTTCGTCGACAGGAGCGTGCCATTTT	CASSSSTGACHF
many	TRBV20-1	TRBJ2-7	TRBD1	TGCAGTGCCGTTACCGGGACAGGGGGCCACGAGCAGTACTTC	CSAVTGTGGHEQYF
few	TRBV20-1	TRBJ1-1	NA	TGCAGTGCTAGAGATTTCGGGAACACTGAAGCTTTCTTT	CSARDFGNTEAFF
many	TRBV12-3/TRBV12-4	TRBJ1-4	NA	TGTGCCAGCACCCCAAGGTGGAGTGAAAAACTGTTTTTT	CASTPRWSEKLFF
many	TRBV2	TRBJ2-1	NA	TGTGCCAGCACTGCTGTAGACAATGAGCAGTTCTTC	CASTAVDNEQFF
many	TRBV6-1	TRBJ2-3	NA	TGTGCCAGCGGGGACGCCACCAGCCATACGCAGTATTTT	CASGDATSHTQYF
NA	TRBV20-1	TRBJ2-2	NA	TGCAGTGCTAGAGATGGTGGAGGGGGGGACACCGGGGAGCTGTTTTTT	CSARDGGGGDTGELFF
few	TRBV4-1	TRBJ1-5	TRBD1	TGCGCCAGCAGAGCCGGGACAGGGAACCGTCAGCCCCAGCATTTT	CASRAGTGNRQPQHF
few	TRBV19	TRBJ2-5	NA	TGTGCCAGTAGTTCCCTAGCGACCGGGGGGACCCAGTACTTC	CASSSLATGGTQYF
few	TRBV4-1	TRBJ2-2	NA	TGCGCCAGCAGCCAAGTCCTAGGGTCCGGGGAGCTGTTTTTT	CASSQVLGSGELFF
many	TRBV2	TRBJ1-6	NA	TGTGCCAGCAGTGTTCGGATAGGGGGATCACCCCTCCACTTT	CASSVRIGGSPLHF
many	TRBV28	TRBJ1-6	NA	TGTGCCAGCAGTTGGACTTCCAAGCCCCCTTGGTCCCTCCACTTT	CASSWTSKPPWSLHF
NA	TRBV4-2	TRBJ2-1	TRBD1	TGTGCCAGCAGCCAACTTCACAGGGGGCGCGGGAATGAGCAGTTCTTC	CASSQLHRGRGNEQFF
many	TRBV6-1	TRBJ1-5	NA	TGTGCCAGCAGTAGACAGTACAATCAGCCCCAGCATTTT	CASSRQYNQPQHF
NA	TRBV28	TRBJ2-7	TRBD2	TGTGCCAGCAGTCTGACTAGCGGGAGAACCTACGAGCAGTACTTC	CASSLTSGRTYEQYF